The T cell receptor (beta chain) under discussion was sequenced for a study of beta chain features in type 1 diabetes. About the research overall: Healthy donors and patients had similar age, gender and cell yields. Sorted cell examination encompassed approximately 110 million cells across all samples. Study-level results: Among patients with Type 1 diabetes, TCRB CDR3s were moderately but significantly shorter in every one of the four CD4+ subsets.

Of the isolated RNA, all was reverse transcribed, and so the sequenced material was expressed TCRB transcripts. The assay was immunoSEQ multiplex PCR, and TCRdb's table has in-frame clones only and misses some. This table has under 400,000 clones, 14% appearing once. To note about this clone: The antigen is undetermined.

The CDR3 length is 14 residues. V lost 4 bases to trimming and J lost 5 bases; unmatched junction nucleotides: 3. The germline CDR1 and CDR2 sequences are LNHDA and SQIVND (reference sequence). The authors obtained over 95% purity in all sorted populations. The clonotype was recovered from a man between 25 and 39 years old in good health. Source material: central memory CD4+ T cells from blood. This rearrangement joins TRBV19 to TRBJ1-5; TRBD1 matches at 9 bases. The CDR3 bases are TGTGCCAGTAGTAATACAGGGGGCTATCAGCCCCAGCATTTT. It encodes CASSNTGGYQPQHF.